The 21 T cell receptor beta chains below all came from one sample that was sequenced in a study of T cells in Graves' hyperthyroidism and ophthalmopathy (dated by TCRdb to 2018 to 2020). The library was built by means of multiplex PCR. The sequencer listed for this sample is Illumina HiSeq 2000. The TCR beta CDR3 regions were amplified from the RNA transcripts. The first round of RT-PCR for the TCR CDR3 was performed with the HTBI primer set and the Qiagen OneStep RT-PCR kit. Clones were called with MiXCR by TCRdb after fastp trimmed the public reads at Q25, and only in-frame beta chains were retained. Every entry covers one CDR3 protein and lists the most common genes and DNA from its rows. Present in this sample are about 360,000 distinct CDR3 sequences, 13% of which were seen just once. Less than 10% of the sample lies in the top ten. Sequenced: blood. These receptors were taken from a woman between 18 and 30 years old with Graves' hyperthyroidism.

In its sample, this clonotype was seen many times. The chain joins TRBV20-1 to TRBJ2-1, with D unclear. This CDR3 is 10 amino acids long. The germline V gene encodes CDR1 DFQATT and CDR2 SNEGSKA (reference sequence). V lost 5 bases to trimming and J lost 8 bases, with 7 bases between them. CDR3 DNA: TGCAGTGCTGGTACCGATGAGCAGTTCTTC. The encoded protein is CSAGTDEQFF.

There are many counts of this clonotype. The gene calls are TRBV5-5 and TRBJ2-7; D may be TRBD2 (5 bases). Germline CDR1 is SGHKS and CDR2 is YYEKEE (reference sequence). The CDR3 covers 14 residues. The ends were cut back, 0 bases at V and 2 bases at J, with 9 bases in the middle. Written as DNA, the CDR3 is TGTGCCAGCAGCTTGGACCCCGGGACCTACGAGCAGTACTTC. It encodes CASSLDPGTYEQYF.

The chain carries TRBV5-8 and TRBJ1-5, with D unclear. V was trimmed by 3 bases and J by 2 bases, leaving 12 bases between them. CDR3 length: 15 amino acids. Germline V gene sequence: CDR1 SGHTS, CDR2 YDEGEE. The CDR3 region has the DNA TGTGCCAGCAGCTCGGAAGGGTTTGGCAATCAGCCCCAGCATTTT. This sequence encodes CASSSEGFGNQPQHF.

This clonotype showed up many times. V and J are TRBV9 and TRBJ1-1, with D hard to call. Germline CDR1 SGDLS, CDR2 YYNGEE. Between the trimmed V and J ends, which lost 3 bases and 0 bases, there was a span of 9 bases. This CDR3 spans 14 amino acids. The chain's CDR3 is CASSATVLNTEAFF. The CDR3 region has the DNA TGTGCCAGCAGCGCAACCGTACTGAACACTGAAGCTTTCTTT.

This clonotype occurred many times. The chain joins TRBV12-3 or TRBV12-4 to TRBJ1-1; possibly TRBD1 for D (6 bases). The CDR3 length is 13 residues. V was pared by 4 bases and J by 7 bases, with 13 bases between. The CDR3 coding sequence is TGTGCCAGCAGTTGGGGGGGGCTGGGTGAAGCTTTCTTT. Protein sequence: CASSWGGLGEAFF.

The chain recombines TRBV7-6 with TRBJ2-7; weak D call: TRBD2 (5 bases). Germline V CDR1 and CDR2: SGHVS, FNYEAQ. The CDR3 is 14 amino acids. V was clipped by 0 bases and J by 7 bases, with 13 bases between them. In DNA, the CDR3 is TGTGCCAGCAGCTTAGCGCTGGGGTCGGGGGAGCAGTACTTC. Protein product: CASSLALGSGEQYF. Combining the CDR3 with reference TRBV7-6 and TRBJ2-7 gives the whole variable domain GAGVSQSPRYKVTKRGQDVALRCDPISGHVSLYWYRQALGQGPEFLTYFNYEAQQDKSGLPNDRFSAERPEGSISTLTIQRTEQRDSAMYRCASSLALGSGEQYFGPGTRLTVT.

The chain is built from TRBV28 and TRBJ2-1; 8 bases fit TRBD1. The CDR3 has 15 residues. Trimming removed 6 bases from V and 2 bases from J; junction bases left unmatched: 6. CDR1 is MDHEN and CDR2 is SYDVKM in the germline V gene. CDR3 residues: CASRTGQGPYNEQFF. The CDR3 DNA follows: TGTGCCAGCAGGACCGGACAGGGACCCTACAATGAGCAGTTCTTC.

This clonotype was counted at least ten times. The chain uses TRBV20-1 and TRBJ1-1; D gene unclear. Trimming stripped 1 base from V and 1 base from J, with 13 bases between. Germline values: CDR1 DFQATT, CDR2 SNEGSKA (reference sequence). The CDR3 extends over 15 amino acids. As DNA, the CDR3 is TGCAGTGCTAGAGGGATTCAAGAAGGGAACACTGAAGCTTTCTTT. It yields the protein CSARGIQEGNTEAFF.

The rearrangement uses TRBV4-3 and TRBJ2-3; 8 bases align to TRBD1. This CDR3 has 15 residues. The junction had 3 bases not matched to a gene; V was cut back by 1 base and J by 3 bases. CDR1 is LGHNA and CDR2 is YSLEER in the germline V gene. The CDR3 protein is CASSQVDRATDTQYF. In nucleotides, the CDR3 is TGCGCCAGCAGCCAAGTGGACAGGGCAACAGATACGCAGTATTTT.

In its sample, this clonotype was seen many times. This chain connects TRBV6-1 to TRBJ1-1, with unresolved D. V gave up 6 bases and J gave up 4 bases, with 12 bases separating them. The CDR3 sequence is 13 residues long. The germline V gene has CDR1 MNHNS and CDR2 SASEGT. The CDR3: CASSRSRGTEAFF. In nucleotides, the CDR3 is TGTGCCAGCAGCCGATCCAGAGGCACTGAAGCTTTCTTT.

This clonotype showed up many times. The rearrangement joins TRBV20-1 to TRBJ2-3, with 7 bases lining up with TRBD2. The CDR3 consists of 15 residues. V was pared by 1 base and J by 5 bases, with 9 bases of the junction left unmatched. Looked up from germline, CDR1 is DFQATT and CDR2 is SNEGSKA (reference sequence). In DNA, the CDR3 is TGCAGTGCTAGAGTTCGGCGGGAGCTCGGAGATACGCAGTATTTT. Its protein product is CSARVRRELGDTQYF.

This clonotype was picked up many times. The rearrangement joins TRBV28 to TRBJ2-6, with 8 bases identical to TRBD2. The trim removed 3 bases at V and 1 base at J, leaving 5 bases unmatched. Germline loops: CDR1 MDHEN, CDR2 SYDVKM. The CDR3 runs to 17 residues. The chain's CDR3 is CASSFGGTRSGANVLTF. Written as DNA, the CDR3 is TGTGCCAGCAGTTTCGGGGGGACTAGATCTGGGGCCAACGTCCTGACTTTC.

This clonotype showed up many times. The CDR3 sequence: CASSPWASGANVLTF. CDR3 sequence (DNA): TGTGCCAGCAGCCCCTGGGCCTCTGGGGCCAACGTCCTGACTTTC. J is TRBJ2-6 and V is TRBV28, with unresolved D. Germline CDR1 and CDR2: MDHEN and SYDVKM. The V end lost 6 bases, the J end lost 0 bases, and 9 bases lay between the germline ends. The CDR3 runs 15 residues.

This clonotype was seen repeatedly, ten times or more. The rearrangement joins TRBV19 to TRBJ1-5; D is undetermined. Germline V CDR1 and CDR2: LNHDA, SQIVND (reference sequence). This CDR3 has 13 amino acids. V lost 5 bases, J lost 9 bases, and 14 bases lay in between. The CDR3 DNA reads as TGTGCCAGTAGTGATAGGGTACCTGTGCCCCAGCATTTT. Residues: CASSDRVPVPQHF.

This clonotype was seen at least ten times. V is TRBV2 and J is TRBJ2-1; 7 bases are a match to TRBD2. Germline assignment: CDR1 SNHLY and CDR2 FYNNEI. V shed 6 bases and J 0 bases; nucleotides not matched to a gene: 8. The CDR3 runs 16 residues. As DNA, the CDR3 is TGTGCCAGCAGGGCCCAACTAGCGTACTCCTACAATGAGCAGTTCTTC. This gives the protein CASRAQLAYSYNEQFF. Complete variable domain (other parts from reference TRBV2 and TRBJ2-1): EPEVTQTPSHQVTQMGQEVILRCVPISNHLYFYWYRQILGQKVEFLVSFYNNEISEKSEIFDDQFSVERPDGSNFTLKIRSTKLEDSAMYFCASRAQLAYSYNEQFFGPGTRLTVL.

There are many counts of this clonotype. The chain uses TRBV12-3 or TRBV12-4 and TRBJ1-5, with TRBD1 as a possible D gene (6 bases). Trimming shortened V by 3 bases and J by 5 bases, and 11 bases separated the two germline ends. The CDR3 has 14 residues. The CDR3 region has the DNA TGTGCCAGCAGTTTTGGGGGGGCGGATCAGCCCCAGCATTTT. Translating gives CASSFGGADQPQHF.

As to this clonotype: A much larger clone lies a single base off, so this may be a read error. The J gene is TRBJ2-5, the V gene TRBV4-1; weak D call: TRBD2 (5 bases). Per the germline V gene, CDR1 is MGHRA and CDR2 is YSYEKL. The CDR3 is 15 amino acids. CDR3 region: CASSQDERYQETRYF. The CDR3 nucleotides are TGCGCCAGCAGCCAAGATGAGCGGTACCAAGAGACCCGGTACTTC.

This clonotype was detected many times. V gene TRBV5-1 combines with J gene TRBJ2-3; D gene uncertain. From germline, CDR1 is SGHRS and CDR2 YFSETQ. V shed 3 bases and J shed 3 bases, with 17 bases lying between them. CDR3 length equals 16 residues. The CDR3, as DNA: TGCGCCAGCAGCTCCGGAGACCTTGGGCGAACAGATACGCAGTATTTT. Protein: CASSSGDLGRTDTQYF.

This clonotype showed up many times. The gene calls are TRBV7-2 and TRBJ2-5; D possibly corresponds to TRBD2 (5 bases). The CDR3 loop spans 18 amino acids. Trimming took 5 bases from V and 1 from J, leaving 23 bases between them. Per the germline V gene, CDR1 is SGHTA and CDR2 is FQGNSA. CDR3 sequence reads: CASSHVSGSTESQETQYF. In nucleotides, the CDR3 is TGTGCCAGCAGCCACGTGTCGGGGAGCACTGAATCCCAAGAGACCCAGTACTTC. Full variable domain (outside the CDR3, taken from reference TRBV7-2 and TRBJ2-5): GAGVSQSPSNKVTEKGKDVELRCDPISGHTALYWYRQSLGQGLEFLIYFQGNSAPDKSGLPSDRFSAERTGGSVSTLTIQRTQQEDSAVYLCASSHVSGSTESQETQYFGPGTRLLVL.

The genes are TRBV4-1 and TRBJ1-4; D is uncertain. Germline CDR1 is MGHRA and CDR2 is YSYEKL. V gave up 0 bases and J gave up 11 bases, with 10 bases separating them. The CDR3 spans 13 residues. The CDR3 sequence: CASSQDGAGKLFF. CDR3 DNA sequence: TGCGCCAGCAGCCAAGATGGTGCGGGGAAACTGTTTTTT.

This clonotype was detected a few times. The CDR3 nucleotides read TGCAGTGCTGGTCCAGATCTAAATGGCTACACCTTC. Translation: CSAGPDLNGYTF. The chain joins TRBV20-1 to TRBJ1-2; D gene uncertain. The CDR3 sequence is 12 residues long. Per the germline V gene, CDR1 is DFQATT and CDR2 is SNEGSKA (reference sequence). V lost 5 bases and J lost 6, with 13 bases in between.